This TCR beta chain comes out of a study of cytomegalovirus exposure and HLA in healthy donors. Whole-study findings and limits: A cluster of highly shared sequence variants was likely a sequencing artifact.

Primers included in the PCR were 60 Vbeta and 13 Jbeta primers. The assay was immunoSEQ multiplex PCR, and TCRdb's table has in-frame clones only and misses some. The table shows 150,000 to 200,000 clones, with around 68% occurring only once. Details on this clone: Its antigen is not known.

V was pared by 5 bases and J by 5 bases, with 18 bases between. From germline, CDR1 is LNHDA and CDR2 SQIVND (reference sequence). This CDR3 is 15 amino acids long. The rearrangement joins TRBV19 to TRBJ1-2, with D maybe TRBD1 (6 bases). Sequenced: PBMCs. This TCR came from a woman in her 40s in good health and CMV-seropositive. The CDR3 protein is CASSFNPTGTYGYTF. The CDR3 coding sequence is TGTGCCAGTAGTTTCAACCCGACAGGTACTTATGGCTACACCTTC.